The 2 T cell receptor beta chains listed next were all sequenced from one sample in a study of naive and memory T cell subsets. The antigens for these receptors are not known. An equimolar mix of two oligonucleotides served as the beta constant-region primer for TRBC1 and TRBC2. Four rounds of PCR amplified the ligated cDNA using nested alpha and beta constant-region primers plus SP2. TCRdb itself ran the UMI-ligation and nested PCR reads through MiXCR, one entry per CDR3 protein. The profile covers about 99,000 distinct CDR3 sequences, with about 14% appearing a single time and around 3% taken by the ten largest. Study observations and caveats: A few larger clonotypes appeared in naive repertoires, especially CD8, possibly memory cells re-expressing CD45RA.

Input material: naive CD8+ T cells from blood. These receptors all stem from a human donor in good health.

Ten or more counts support this clonotype. The chain links TRBV5-5 to TRBJ2-4; D not certain. The germline CDR1 and CDR2 sequences are SGHKS and YYEKEE (reference sequence). Trimming took 2 bases from V and 0 from J, leaving 12 bases between them. The CDR3 spans 16 residues. The CDR3 protein is CASSFMVGPAKNIQYF. CDR3 coding DNA: TGTGCCAGCAGCTTTATGGTTGGTCCAGCCAAAAACATTCAGTACTTC.

This clonotype was counted at least ten times. The chain recombines TRBV7-9 with TRBJ2-1; 8 positions agree with TRBD2. Per the germline V gene, CDR1 is SEHNR and CDR2 is FQNEAQ (reference sequence). The CDR3 loop spans 14 amino acids. V dropped 3 bases and J dropped 8; count of bases not matched to a gene: 6. CDR3 in DNA: TGTGCCAGCAGCTTGGCGGGAGGTGGCGATGAGCAGTTCTTC. It specifies CASSLAGGGDEQFF.